This TCR beta chain was documented in a study of T cell changes during pregnancy in multiple sclerosis. The protocol was immunoSEQ multiplex PCR, while the TCRdb copy is restricted to in-frame clones and leaves out a portion. The sample gives about 69,000 clones, 88% of which show up once; 3% to 3.5% is in the top ten. V shed 8 bases and J 6 bases; nucleotides not matched to a gene: 8. The CDR3 is made up of 12 amino acids. CDR1 and CDR2 from the germline V gene are GTSNPN and SVGIG (reference sequence). The chain has TRBV30 and TRBJ1-2; 8 nucleotides align to TRBD1. Sequenced material: peripheral blood, taken before pregnancy. This sequence was found in a female donor with multiple sclerosis, enrolled in a pregnancy study. Here the CDR3 reads CARRGPDDGYTF. DNA of the CDR3: TGTGCCCGCAGGGGGCCTGACGATGGCTACACCTTC. The whole variable domain, remainder taken from reference TRBV30 and TRBJ1-2, is SQTIHQWPATLVQPVGSPLSLECTVEGTSNPNLYWYRQAAGRGLQLLFYSVGIGQISSEVPQNLSASRPQDRQFILSSKKLLLSDSGFYLCARRGPDDGYTFGSGTRLTVV.